A single sample is the source of the 14 T cell receptor beta chains below, sequenced in a study of T cell repertoires in cytomegalovirus infection. TCRdb reprocessed the reads via MiXCR and lists one record per CDR3 protein. Of 150,000 to 200,000 distinct CDR3 sequences listed, roughly 27% are singletons. The sequenced material came from PBMCs. All receptors come from a human donor in good health (CMV status not recorded). Some clones in this sample may be carry-over from other donors' samples.

The chain joins TRBV4-3 to TRBJ1-2; TRBD1 agrees at 8 bases. CDR1 and CDR2 from the germline V gene are LGHNA and YSLEER. The CDR3 is 13 amino acids. After removal of 3 bases from V and 6 bases from J, the junction contained 3 bases not matched to a gene. The CDR3 region is CASSQTGVHGYTF. The CDR3 nucleotides are TGCGCCAGCAGCCAGACAGGGGTCCATGGCTACACCTTC.

This clonotype was detected a few times. CDR3 loop: CASRDYRGLSYGYTF. The CDR3 DNA is TGTGCCAGCAGGGACTACAGGGGCCTGTCATATGGCTACACCTTC. The V gene is TRBV6-2 or TRBV6-3, the J gene TRBJ1-2, with 7 bases matching TRBD1. The V gene's germline CDR1 is MNHEY and CDR2 SVGEGT. Unmatched junction bases numbered 12, after V lost 6 bases and J lost 5 bases. The CDR3 has 15 amino acids.

On this clonotype itself: One end of the junction fails to match germline, which may point to a read error. DNA of the CDR3: TGTGCCAGCAGCTTGGCGGTGGGGGGCCAGTTCTTC. Residues: CASSLAVGGQFF. The chain employs TRBV5-3 and TRBJ2-1; possibly TRBD1 or TRBD2 for D (6 bases each). TRBV5-3 counts as an open reading frame of uncertain function. The CDR3 is 12 residues long.

This clonotype has just a few counts. This chain connects TRBV15 to TRBJ1-2; TRBD1 matches at 7 bases. The CDR3 has 14 residues. The germline CDR1 and CDR2 sequences are LNHNV and YYDKDF (reference sequence). The junction had 8 bases not matched to a gene; V was cut back by 3 bases and J by 7 bases. In DNA form, the CDR3 reads TGTGCCACCAGCAGCCTGACAGGGAGTGGTGGCTACACCTTC. Protein: CATSSLTGSGGYTF.

V usage is TRBV5-4 and J usage is TRBJ2-1, with 7 nucleotides matching TRBD1. Germline CDR1 and CDR2: SGHNT and YYREEE (reference sequence). J was trimmed by 4 bases and V by 0 bases; bases with no gene match: 4. CDR3 length: 15 amino acids. Here the CDR3 reads CASSLDRGIYNEQFF. DNA for the CDR3: TGTGCCAGCAGCTTGGACAGGGGAATTTACAATGAGCAGTTCTTC.

The gene calls are TRBV5-5 and TRBJ2-6; TRBD1 might be the D (5 bases). Between the trimmed V and J ends, which lost 4 bases and 0 bases, there was a span of 11 bases. This CDR3 spans 16 amino acids. Germline loops: CDR1 SGHKS, CDR2 YYEKEE (reference sequence). CDR3 DNA sequence: TGTGCCAGCAGCGGGATAAGGGGCTCTGGGGCCAACGTCCTGACTTTC. It is translated as CASSGIRGSGANVLTF.

The genes are TRBV6-5 and TRBJ1-1; 7 nucleotides line up with TRBD1. CDR1 and CDR2 from the germline V gene are MNHEY and SVGAGI. This CDR3 region has 15 residues. The J segment lost 1 base and the V segment lost 5 bases, leaving 7 bases of the junction unmatched. CDR3 sequence: CASSLTGASNTEAFF. The CDR3 coding sequence is TGTGCCAGCAGTCTTACAGGGGCCTCGAACACTGAAGCTTTCTTT.

This clonotype was counted between two and nine times. This chain joins TRBV7-2 and TRBJ2-1; D uncertain. Germline lookup yields CDR1 SGHTA and CDR2 FQGNSA. The CDR3 is 13 residues long. The V and J ends lost 6 bases and 7 bases respectively, with 13 bases between them. Here the CDR3 DNA reads TGTGCCAGCAGAGTTAGCCTCTCAAATGAGCAGTTCTTC. Its protein is CASRVSLSNEQFF.

This clonotype was picked up a small number of times. V and J are TRBV7-2 and TRBJ1-3; D call uncertain. The CDR3 covers 16 residues. Germline values: CDR1 SGHTA, CDR2 FQGNSA. Trimming left V 2 bases short and J 0 bases short, with 11 bases between. CDR3 amino acids: CASSLMLGFSGNTIYF. CDR3 nucleotides: TGTGCCAGCAGCTTAATGCTGGGTTTCTCTGGAAACACCATATATTTT.

This clonotype was detected a few times. This sequence joins TRBV7-8 and TRBJ2-3; 8 bases match TRBD2. V gave up 1 base and J gave up 0 bases; unmatched junction bases: 3. Per the germline V gene, CDR1 is SGHVS and CDR2 is FQNEAQ. The CDR3 is 16 residues long. CDR3 nucleotides: TGTGCCAGCAGCTTAGACGCTAGCGGGAGCACAGATACGCAGTATTTT. Translating gives CASSLDASGSTDTQYF.

This chain uses TRBV29-1 with TRBJ2-5; a possible D gene is TRBD2 (5 bases). CDR1 is SQVTM and CDR2 is ANQGSEA in the germline V gene. The CDR3 is 12 residues long. V lost 8 bases and J lost 3, with 13 bases in between. This chain's CDR3 is CSTGGLKETQYF. The CDR3 bases are TGCAGCACTGGCGGGCTAAAAGAGACCCAGTACTTC.

This clonotype has a handful of counts. V and J are TRBV28 and TRBJ1-6; 7 bases agree with TRBD1. Germline trimming cut 5 bases from V and 6 bases from J; bases unmatched to any gene: 4. CDR1 MDHEN and CDR2 SYDVKM come from the germline V gene. The CDR3 has 14 residues. CDR3 protein: CASSPGDSNSPLHF. The CDR3 DNA reads as TGTGCCAGCAGTCCGGGGGACAGTAATTCACCCCTCCACTTT.

This chain connects TRBV10-2 to TRBJ1-1; D gene unclear. The CDR3 length is 15 residues. V lost 0 bases to trimming and J lost 1 base, with 9 bases between them. Germline values: CDR1 WSHSY, CDR2 SAAADI. The CDR3 DNA sequence: TGCGCCAGCAGTGAGTCTGGTGGGAGGAACACTGAAGCTTTCTTT. Amino acid sequence: CASSESGGRNTEAFF.

The sample holds a few counts of this clonotype. This chain connects TRBV18 to TRBJ2-1, with TRBD2 matching 10 bases. This CDR3 contains 17 residues. V shed 4 bases, J shed 5 bases, and the junction held 11 bases outside the gene matches. CDR1 KGHSH and CDR2 LQKENI come from the germline V gene. The CDR3 coding sequence is TGTGCCAGCTCACGTACCTCCGGAGCGGGGGGGAACAATGAGCAGTTCTTC. Protein product: CASSRTSGAGGNNEQFF.